The clone carrying this T cell receptor beta chain was seen more than once but under ten times. Its antigen is unknown. RNA extraction was followed by reverse transcription into cDNA, which acted as the sequencing template. Produced via immunoSEQ multiplex PCR; TCRdb's table is partial and in-frame only. The sample yields approximately 180,000 clones, roughly 53% seen once. Treatment denoted: oral pan-JAK inhibitor, 5-10 mg twice daily. PBMCs, the starting material, were the source of sorted CD4+ and CD8+ T cells. The sample originates from a study of CD8+ T cells in alopecia areata. At the level of the study: Those patients who were treated received oral tofacitinib, which was given at 5 to 10 mg twice daily for moderate-to-severe alopecia areata.

Deletions cut 1 base from V and 6 bases from J, with 3 bases between. The CDR3 is made up of 11 amino acids. Germline loops: CDR1 MGHRA, CDR2 YSYEKL. Findings and caveats of the study: On tofacitinib, scalp clonality and expanded CD8+ clones among top 100 fell significantly. Whether baseline CD8+ expansion is linked to response remains uncertain, given a single nonresponder.

The genes are TRBV4-1 and TRBJ1-1; D is uncertain. This TCR derives from a human donor with alopecia areata. The input for sequencing was CD8+ T cells sorted from blood, taken at week 24, from a patient treated with tofacitinib. CDR3 residues: CASSQGPEAFF. DNA for the CDR3: TGCGCCAGCAGCCAAGGGCCTGAAGCTTTCTTT.